This TCR beta chain was identified during a study of CD8 T cells in Susac syndrome. Trimming left V 1 base short and J 2 bases short, with 11 bases between. The CDR3 has 15 residues. Per germline, CDR1 MDHEN and CDR2 SYDVKM. Random hexamers were used to reverse transcribe the RNA input (about 0.45 to 1 ug). By means of immunoSEQ multiplex PCR, TCR beta CDR3 spanning 54 Vbeta and 13 Jbeta underwent amplification. TCRdb used MiXCR to reprocess the immunoSEQ multiplex PCR reads, holding one entry per CDR3 protein. The repertoire holds around 160,000 distinct CDR3 sequences, around 94% seen once, with about 0.13% in the top ten. Peripheral blood CD8+ and CD4+ T cells were profiled by TCR beta sequencing.

The TCR comes from a human donor in good health. This sequence joins TRBV28 and TRBJ1-2; D call uncertain. The material sequenced was CD4+ T cells from PBMCs. CDR3 DNA: TGTGCCAGCAGTTTATATGCAGGTTCAAACTATGGCTACACCTTC. Its protein is CASSLYAGSNYGYTF.